This entry lists 3 T cell receptor beta chains sequenced from one sample in a study of CD8 T cells in Susac syndrome. Reverse transcription used about 0.45 to 1 ug RNA and random hexamers. TCRdb used MiXCR to reprocess the immunoSEQ multiplex PCR reads, holding one entry per CDR3 protein. The sample lists roughly 200,000 distinct CDR3 sequences; 95% were seen once. The specimen sequenced was CD4+ T cells from PBMCs. These receptors originate from a human donor with multiple sclerosis.

This clonotype was seen just once. V usage is TRBV3-1 and J usage is TRBJ2-2, with D hard to call. Trimming removed 4 bases at V and 5 bases at J, with 11 bases between. The CDR3 length is 14 residues. Per germline, CDR1 LGHDT and CDR2 YNNKEL (reference sequence). CDR3 coding DNA: TGTGCCAGCAGCCGTTCCGTTGGGACCGGGGAGCTGTTTTTT. Its protein is CASSRSVGTGELFF.

This clonotype was detected once. As DNA, the CDR3 is TGTGCCTGGAGTTCCGGGACAGGAGGGGCAGAGACCCAGTACTTC. The encoded protein is CAWSSGTGGAETQYF. V gene TRBV30 combines with J gene TRBJ2-5; 8 positions agree with TRBD1. CDR1 GTSNPN and CDR2 SVGIG come from the germline V gene (reference sequence). J lost 4 bases, V lost 2 bases, and 9 bases had no gene match. The CDR3 sequence is 15 residues long.

This clonotype showed up just once. V is TRBV5-1 and J is TRBJ2-2; unclear D gene. Trimming took off 2 bases at V and 3 bases at J, with 8 bases between the two ends. The germline CDR1 and CDR2 sequences are SGHRS and YFSETQ. The length of the CDR3 is 14 residues. DNA of the CDR3: TGCGCCAGCAGCTTCCAGGCCCACACCGGGGAGCTGTTTTTT. It encodes CASSFQAHTGELFF.